The 7 T cell receptor beta chains below all came from one sample that was sequenced in a study of blood T cell repertoires in COVID-19. Sequencing was performed with immunoSEQ multiplex PCR; in TCRdb, only in-frame clones are kept and a portion is missing. This sample has 330,000 or so clones; over 80% occur once, and the top ten carry roughly a tenth. The sequencing input was peripheral blood. These TCRs come from a man aged 25-45 years with COVID-19, enrolled during active disease.

V is TRBV7-2 and J is TRBJ1-2; TRBD1 aligns across 12 bases. V gave up 4 bases and J gave up 4 bases; unmatched junction bases: 7. The CDR3 consists of 16 residues. Germline V lookup: CDR1 SGHTA, CDR2 FQGNSA. The CDR3 DNA reads as TGTGCCAGCAGCTCCGGGACAGGGGGCGTCGGCTATGGCTACACCTTC. Translated: CASSSGTGGVGYGYTF.

The chain has TRBV15 and TRBJ1-1, with D unresolved. CDR1 and CDR2 (germline): LNHNV, YYDKDF (reference sequence). This CDR3 region has 13 residues. With 0 bases removed from V and 3 bases from J, the gap between germline ends came to 5 bases. CDR3: CATSREAHTEAFF. The DNA for the CDR3 is TGTGCCACCAGCAGAGAGGCCCACACTGAAGCTTTCTTT.

The chain has TRBV7-9 and TRBJ1-3; D ambiguous. Between the trimmed V and J ends, which lost 11 bases and 0 bases, there was a span of 11 bases. Germline values: CDR1 SEHNR, CDR2 FQNEAQ (reference sequence). This CDR3 region has 13 residues. The CDR3 bases are TGTGCCGGCGGCGGAGTCTCTGGAAACACCATATATTTT. This gives the protein CAGGGVSGNTIYF.

The chain links TRBV18 to TRBJ2-3; D is ambiguous. Trimming pared 3 bases from V and 5 bases from J, leaving 12 bases between. The CDR3 runs to 14 residues. Per germline, CDR1 KGHSH and CDR2 LQKENI. CDR3 coding DNA: TGTGCCAGCTCACCTCTAGTAGGCCGAGATACGCAGTATTTT. It codes for CASSPLVGRDTQYF.

The chain uses TRBV12-5 and TRBJ2-5; TRBD2 agrees at 8 bases. V shed 5 bases and J 3 bases; nucleotides not matched to a gene: 8. CDR3 length: 15 residues. The germline CDR1 and CDR2 sequences are LGHNT and FRNRAP. CDR3 sequence: CASGAPGTRKETQYF. As DNA, the CDR3 is TGTGCTAGTGGTGCTCCCGGGACTAGGAAAGAGACCCAGTACTTC.

The chain has TRBV9 and TRBJ2-1; 10 nucleotides agree with TRBD2. Germline lookup yields CDR1 SGDLS and CDR2 YYNGEE. V shed 4 bases, J shed 8 bases, and the junction held 9 bases outside the gene matches. The CDR3 spans 15 residues. This CDR3 is CASSPLAGTGDEQFF. The CDR3 region has the DNA TGTGCCAGCAGCCCACTAGCGGGAACGGGGGATGAGCAGTTCTTC.

The chain employs TRBV3-1 (or the pseudogene TRBV3-2) and TRBJ1-2; D might be TRBD1 (5 bases). From germline, CDR1 is LGHDT and CDR2 YNNKEL (reference sequence). V was trimmed by 3 bases and J by 6 bases, leaving 14 bases between them. CDR3 length: 14 amino acids. CDR3 DNA: TGTGCCAGCAGCCACCCCGGTGGAGGGGATGGCTACACCTTC. Encoded protein: CASSHPGGGDGYTF.